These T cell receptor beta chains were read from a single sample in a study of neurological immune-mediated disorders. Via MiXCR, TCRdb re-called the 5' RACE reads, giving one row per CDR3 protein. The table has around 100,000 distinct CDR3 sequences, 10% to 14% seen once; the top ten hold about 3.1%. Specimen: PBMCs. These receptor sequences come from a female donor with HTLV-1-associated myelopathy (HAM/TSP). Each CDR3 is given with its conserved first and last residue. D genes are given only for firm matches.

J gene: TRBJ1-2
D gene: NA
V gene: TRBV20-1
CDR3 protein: CSARDRQSSNYGYTF

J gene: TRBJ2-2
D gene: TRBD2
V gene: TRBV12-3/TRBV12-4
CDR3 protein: CASSATGTSGGPIF

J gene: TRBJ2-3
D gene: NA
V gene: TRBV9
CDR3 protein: CASSGNFRTQYF

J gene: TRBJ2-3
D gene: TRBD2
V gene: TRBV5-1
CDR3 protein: CASTLGGGPSDTQYF

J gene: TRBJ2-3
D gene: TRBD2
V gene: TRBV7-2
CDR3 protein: CASSKGTSEADTQYF

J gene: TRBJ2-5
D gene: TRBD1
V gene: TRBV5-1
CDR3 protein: CASSYDRDGETQYF

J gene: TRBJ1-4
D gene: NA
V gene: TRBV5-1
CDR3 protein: CASSRTGAPEKLFF

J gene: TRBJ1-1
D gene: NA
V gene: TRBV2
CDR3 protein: CASSGRQRNTEAFF

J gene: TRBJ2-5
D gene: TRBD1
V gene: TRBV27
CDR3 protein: CASSFRGRETQYF

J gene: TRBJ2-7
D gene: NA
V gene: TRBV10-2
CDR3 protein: CASIPGGNYEQYF

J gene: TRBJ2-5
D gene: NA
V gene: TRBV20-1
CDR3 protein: CSAGGRGEETQYF

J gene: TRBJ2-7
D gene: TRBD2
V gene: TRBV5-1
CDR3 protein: CASSPRDYSYEQYF

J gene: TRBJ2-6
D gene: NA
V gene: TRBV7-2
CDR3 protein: CASSSRTARAGANVLTF

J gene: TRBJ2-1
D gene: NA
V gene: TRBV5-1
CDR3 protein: CASSPAGNEQFF

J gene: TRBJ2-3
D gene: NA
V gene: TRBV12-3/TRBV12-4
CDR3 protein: CAISSSVTIRTDTQYF

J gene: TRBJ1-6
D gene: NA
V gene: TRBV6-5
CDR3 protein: CASSSTGVYNSPLHF

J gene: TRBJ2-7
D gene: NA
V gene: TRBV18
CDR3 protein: CASSPGHRDEQYF

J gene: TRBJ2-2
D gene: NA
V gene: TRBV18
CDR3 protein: CASSPRQATIGTGELFF

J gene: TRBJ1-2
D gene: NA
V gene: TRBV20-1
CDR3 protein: CSARRTYPYGYTF

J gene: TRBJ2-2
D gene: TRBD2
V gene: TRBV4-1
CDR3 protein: CASSQPGGAVGELFF

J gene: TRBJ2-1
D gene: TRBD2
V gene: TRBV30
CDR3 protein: CAWSAGTSGVSSYNEQFF

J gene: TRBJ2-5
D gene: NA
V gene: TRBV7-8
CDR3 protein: CASSLPVSETQYF

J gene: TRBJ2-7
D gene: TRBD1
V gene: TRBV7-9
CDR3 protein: CASSLALDRGGNEQYF

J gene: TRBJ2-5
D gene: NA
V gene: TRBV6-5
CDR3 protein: CSSSYSSQGTRETQYF

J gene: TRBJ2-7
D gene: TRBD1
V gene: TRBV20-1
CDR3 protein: CSARADRGFGEQYF

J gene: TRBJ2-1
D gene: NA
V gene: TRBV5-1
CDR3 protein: CASSPYSGPNNEQFF

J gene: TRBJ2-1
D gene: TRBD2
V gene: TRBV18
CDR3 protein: CASSPRLAGDDEQFF

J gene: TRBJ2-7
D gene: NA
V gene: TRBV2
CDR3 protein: CASATIYEQYF

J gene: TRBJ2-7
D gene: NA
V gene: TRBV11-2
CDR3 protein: CASSVDRSEQYF

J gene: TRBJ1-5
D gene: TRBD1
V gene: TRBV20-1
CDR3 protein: CSARGRTGGGNQPQHF

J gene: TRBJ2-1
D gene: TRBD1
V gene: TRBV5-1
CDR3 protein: CASSLNYGTGRDEQFF

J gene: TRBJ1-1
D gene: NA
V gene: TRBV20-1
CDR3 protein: CSVPSSITEAFF

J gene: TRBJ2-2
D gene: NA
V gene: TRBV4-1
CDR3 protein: CASSQGEDTGELFF

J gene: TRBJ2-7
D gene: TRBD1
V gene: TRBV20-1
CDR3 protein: CSALVQGVGSYEQYF

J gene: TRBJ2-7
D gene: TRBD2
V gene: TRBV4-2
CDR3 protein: CASSQGGGVYEQYF

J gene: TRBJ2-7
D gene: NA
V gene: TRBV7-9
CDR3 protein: CASSFTAAALTYEQYF

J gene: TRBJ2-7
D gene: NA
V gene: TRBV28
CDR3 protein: CASSFGENYEQYF

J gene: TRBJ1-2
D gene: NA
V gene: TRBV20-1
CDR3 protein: CSARDQPGNGYTF

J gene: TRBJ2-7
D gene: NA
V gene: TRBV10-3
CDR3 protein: CAISGAQREQYF

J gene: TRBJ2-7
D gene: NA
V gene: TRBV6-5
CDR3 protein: CATRGVSYEQYF

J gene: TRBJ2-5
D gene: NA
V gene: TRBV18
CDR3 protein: CASSRILGGNRDETQYF

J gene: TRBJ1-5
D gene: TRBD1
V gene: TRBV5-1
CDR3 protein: CASSQTTGGNQPQHF

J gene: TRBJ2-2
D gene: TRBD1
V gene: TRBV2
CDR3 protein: CASSGTGRNTGELFF

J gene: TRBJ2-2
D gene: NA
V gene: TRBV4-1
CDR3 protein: CASRGQGGFSGELFF